These 21 T cell receptor beta chains came from one sample sequenced in a study of blood T cell repertoires in COVID-19. Profiled with immunoSEQ multiplex PCR; TCRdb holds only in-frame clones, not every one. The table has 300,000 to 400,000 clones, over 80% seen once. Sequencing was performed on PBMCs or T cells enriched from blood (not recorded which). Receptor source: a man aged 30 to 39 who had recovered from COVID-19.

The chain combines TRBV7-2 with TRBJ2-5; 13 bases line up with TRBD2. V gave up 5 bases and J gave up 5 bases; unmatched junction bases: 14. The CDR3 runs 18 residues. Germline lookup yields CDR1 SGHTA and CDR2 FQGNSA. CDR3 nucleotide sequence: TGTGCCAGCAGCCGGATGGGACTAGCGGGGCCCTCTCGGGAGACCCAGTACTTC. Translated: CASSRMGLAGPSRETQYF.

V and J are TRBV3-1 (or the pseudogene TRBV3-2) and TRBJ1-2, with D possibly being TRBD1 (6 bases). The ends were cut back, 8 bases at V and 5 bases at J, with 18 bases in the middle. This CDR3 has 14 amino acids. CDR1 is LGHDT and CDR2 is YNNKEL in the germline V gene (reference sequence). CDR3 sequence: CASSGTGKEYGYTF. As DNA, the CDR3 is TGTGCCAGCTCGGGAACAGGGAAAGAGTATGGCTACACCTTC.

The gene calls are TRBV5-6 and TRBJ1-2; TRBD1 is a possible D gene (6 bases). CDR1 and CDR2 (germline): SGHDT, YYEEEE. V was clipped by 1 base and J by 5 bases, with 9 bases between them. The CDR3 has 13 amino acids. CDR3 coding DNA: TGTGCCAGCAGCTTGACAGGGATGTATGGCTACACCTTC. Encoded protein: CASSLTGMYGYTF.

V and J are TRBV5-1 and TRBJ2-1, with 8 bases aligning to TRBD2. From germline, CDR1 is SGHRS and CDR2 YFSETQ. The length of the CDR3 is 15 residues. The V gene end was trimmed by 1 base and the J gene end by 5 bases; junction bases not matched to a gene: 5. CDR3 DNA sequence: TGCGCCAGCAGCTTGAGCGGGAGACGAGACAATGAGCAGTTCTTC. Residues: CASSLSGRRDNEQFF. The entire variable domain, with the rest obtained from reference TRBV5-1 and TRBJ2-1, is as follows: KAGVTQTPRYLIKTRGQQVTLSCSPISGHRSVSWYQQTPGQGLQFLFEYFSETQRNKGNFPGRFSGRQFSNSRSEMNVSTLELGDSALYLCASSLSGRRDNEQFFGPGTRLTVL.

This sequence joins TRBV30 and TRBJ1-1; D remains ambiguous. The CDR3 is 11 amino acids. V was cut by 4 bases and J by 1 base, with 4 bases left in between. Germline V CDR1 and CDR2: GTSNPN, SVGIG (reference sequence). CDR3 loop: CAWNRNTEAFF. The CDR3 nucleotides read TGTGCCTGGAACAGGAACACTGAAGCTTTCTTT.

This rearrangement joins TRBV19 to TRBJ1-2, with a tentative D call TRBD1 (5 bases). The CDR3 is made up of 12 amino acids. The V gene lost 9 bases and the J gene lost 6 bases, with 14 bases spanning the gap. Germline CDR1 is LNHDA and CDR2 is SQIVND (reference sequence). The CDR3 coding sequence is TGTGCCAGCCAGACAGAAGTACATGGCTACACCTTC. It codes for CASQTEVHGYTF. Variable domain in full (rest from reference TRBV19 and TRBJ1-2): DGGITQSPKYLFRKEGQNVTLSCEQNLNHDAMYWYRQDPGQGLRLIYYSQIVNDFQKGDIAEGYSVSREKKESFPLTVTSAQKNPTAFYLCASQTEVHGYTFGSGTRLTVV.

The chain carries TRBV30 and TRBJ2-7, with 8 nucleotides matching TRBD1. Germline CDR1 and CDR2: GTSNPN and SVGIG (reference sequence). The V gene end was trimmed by 5 bases and the J gene end by 7 bases; junction bases not matched to a gene: 13. The CDR3 length is 14 residues. The CDR3 DNA sequence: TGTGCCTGGCAGGACCGGGACAGGTATGATGAGCAGTACTTC. Translating it yields CAWQDRDRYDEQYF.

V usage is TRBV10-3 and J usage is TRBJ1-2; TRBD1 matches 8 bases. This CDR3 region has 15 residues. Trimming took 8 bases from V and 3 from J; bases not matched to a gene: 11. Per germline, CDR1 ENHRY and CDR2 SYGVKD. The CDR3 region is CAIEDRQGRDYGYTF. CDR3 DNA sequence: TGTGCCATCGAGGATCGACAGGGGCGGGACTATGGCTACACCTTC.

The chain employs TRBV10-1 and TRBJ2-5, with 9 bases identical to TRBD1. CDR3 length: 15 amino acids. V lost 0 bases, J lost 3 bases, and 2 bases stayed unmatched. CDR1 WNHNN and CDR2 SYGVQD come from the germline V gene (reference sequence). The CDR3 DNA reads as TGCGCCAGCAGTGAGTCGGGACAGGGAAAAGAGACCCAGTACTTC. It yields the protein CASSESGQGKETQYF.

V is TRBV27 and J is TRBJ1-6; 7 bases are a match to TRBD1. From germline, CDR1 is MNHEY and CDR2 SMNVEV (reference sequence). The CDR3 is made up of 15 amino acids. Trimming at V came to 3 bases and at J to 7 bases, leaving 6 bases not matched to a gene. The CDR3 DNA sequence: TGTGCCAGCAGTTTGTCCGGGACAGCAAATTCACCCCTCCACTTT. This encodes CASSLSGTANSPLHF.

The sample holds one count of this clone. The chain employs TRBV3-1 (or the pseudogene TRBV3-2) and TRBJ1-2; maybe TRBD1 (5 bases). V lost 0 bases to trimming and J lost 4 bases, with 9 bases between them. CDR1 LGHDT and CDR2 YNNKEL come from the germline V gene (reference sequence). The CDR3 has 14 amino acids. In DNA, the CDR3 is TGTGCCAGCAGCCAAGATGTGACAGCCTATGGCTACACCTTC. Encoded protein: CASSQDVTAYGYTF.

This clone was observed a handful of times. J is TRBJ2-7 and V is TRBV28; D is perhaps TRBD1 (5 bases). The ends were cut back, 5 bases at V and 2 bases at J, with 19 bases in the middle. Germline V gives CDR1 MDHEN, CDR2 SYDVKM. The CDR3 is 16 residues long. The chain's CDR3 is CASSRQGIPSPYEQYF. The CDR3 coding sequence is TGTGCCAGCAGTCGTCAGGGAATACCCTCCCCCTACGAGCAGTACTTC. The full variable domain, with the rest looked up from reference TRBV28 and TRBJ2-7, is DVKVTQSSRYLVKRTGEKVFLECVQDMDHENMFWYRQDPGLGLRLIYFSYDVKMKEKGDIPEGYSVSREKKERFSLILESASTNQTSMYLCASSRQGIPSPYEQYFGPGTRLTVT.

The CDR3 DNA follows: TGTGCCAGCAGTTTCACTAGCGGGGGGGCCCGAGAGCAGTACTTC. Translated, it gives CASSFTSGGAREQYF. This rearrangement joins TRBV6-5 to TRBJ2-7; 13 positions match TRBD2. This CDR3 has 15 amino acids. Germline assignment: CDR1 MNHEY and CDR2 SVGAGI. V shed 4 bases, J shed 7 bases, and the junction held 7 bases outside the gene matches.

The chain has TRBV5-1 and TRBJ2-7; perhaps TRBD2 as D (7 bases). Per germline, CDR1 SGHRS and CDR2 YFSETQ. CDR3 length: 13 residues. V gave up 2 bases and J gave up 3 bases, with 9 bases separating them. CDR3 sequence (DNA): TGCGCCAGCAGCTTTAGGGGGGGCTACGAGCAGTACTTC. Translated: CASSFRGGYEQYF.

This clone appeared a single time. The V gene is TRBV30, the J gene TRBJ2-5; the D gene is possibly TRBD2 (6 bases). This CDR3 spans 15 amino acids. Trimming stripped 5 bases from V and 5 bases from J, with 21 bases between. Germline V gene data show CDR1 as GTSNPN and CDR2 as SVGIG (reference sequence). Written as DNA, the CDR3 is TGTGCCTGGGCACCCGGGGGACTCTCGGGGGAGACCCAGTACTTC. This sequence encodes CAWAPGGLSGETQYF.

This chain uses TRBV9 with TRBJ2-1; weak D call: TRBD2 (7 bases). Per the germline V gene, CDR1 is SGDLS and CDR2 is YYNGEE. V was shortened by 4 bases and J by 1 base, with 15 bases between the two germline ends. This CDR3 is 16 amino acids long. The CDR3 nucleotides read TGTGCCAGCAGCTTCCAGGGGAGGGTTTCCTACAATGAGCAGTTCTTC. Residues: CASSFQGRVSYNEQFF.

The chain employs TRBV28 and TRBJ1-6; TRBD1 matches at 9 bases. The CDR3 runs 15 residues. Trimming removed 2 bases from V and 9 bases from J; junction bases left unmatched: 5. From germline, CDR1 is MDHEN and CDR2 SYDVKM. CDR3: CASSLPGQGGSPLHF. CDR3 DNA: TGTGCCAGCAGTTTACCGGGACAGGGTGGTTCACCCCTCCACTTT.

J is TRBJ2-3 and V is TRBV4-2; a weak D match, TRBD1 (5 bases). V was shortened by 4 bases and J by 1 base, with 9 bases between the two germline ends. Germline V gene lookup returns CDR1 LGHNA and CDR2 YNFKEQ. The CDR3 is made up of 14 amino acids. CDR3 amino acids: CASSPGQRTDTQYF. The CDR3 nucleotides read TGTGCCAGCAGCCCCGGACAACGCACAGATACGCAGTATTTT.

V is TRBV7-9 and J is TRBJ1-2; D might be TRBD1 (6 bases). V lost 3 bases and J 4 bases, leaving 12 bases between the germline ends. The CDR3 consists of 14 residues. Germline values: CDR1 SEHNR, CDR2 FQNEAQ (reference sequence). The CDR3 loop reads CASSFPTGIYGYTF. Here the CDR3 DNA reads TGTGCCAGCAGCTTCCCGACAGGAATCTATGGCTACACCTTC.

The chain is built from TRBV19 and TRBJ1-1, with D perhaps matching TRBD1 (6 bases). The CDR3 has 15 residues. Germline CDR1 LNHDA, CDR2 SQIVND (reference sequence). With 3 bases removed from V and 1 base from J, the gap between germline ends came to 12 bases. The CDR3 loop reads CASSMLSGQNTEAFF. The DNA of the CDR3 is TGTGCCAGTAGTATGCTCTCGGGACAGAACACTGAAGCTTTCTTT.

V usage is TRBV7-8 and J usage is TRBJ1-1; 9 positions agree with TRBD1. CDR1 is SGHVS and CDR2 is FQNEAQ in the germline V gene. The CDR3 is 16 amino acids. Trimming removed 4 bases from V and 4 bases from J; junction bases left unmatched: 10. The CDR3 DNA follows: TGTGCCAGCAGCTCAAGTTCACAGGGGGCCGGCACTGAAGCTTTCTTT. Translation: CASSSSSQGAGTEAFF. Based on the CDR3 plus reference TRBV7-8 and TRBJ1-1, the full variable domain is GAGVSQSPRYKVAKRGQDVALRCDPISGHVSLFWYQQALGQGPEFLTYFQNEAQLDKSGLPSDRFFAERPEGSVSTLKIQRTQQEDSAVYLCASSSSSQGAGTEAFFGQGTRLTVV.